The sequence of this T cell receptor (beta chain) was determined in a study of blood T cell repertoires in COVID-19. Looking at the study overall: Italy, Spain and the United States were the sources of the convalescent and acute COVID-19 samples. T cells, B-cell-depleted T cells, or PBMCs supplied cDNA or gDNA.

Between the trimmed V and J ends, which lost 1 base and 5 bases, there was a span of 24 bases. The CDR3 is 18 residues long. Germline assignment: CDR1 MGHRA and CDR2 YSYEKL. In the authors' methods: The authors estimated nucleated cell counts from reference gene primer amplification. Sequencing used immunoSEQ multiplex PCR; TCRdb keeps in-frame clones, though not all of them. V and J calls and clone size are given by that table; D and trimming were obtained from the DNA. The sample comprises fewer than 350,000 clones, around 90% of which are singletons, and about 1.7% rests with the top ten. Input material: PBMCs or T cells enriched from blood (not recorded which). The receptor's source is a woman aged 35 to 49 who had recovered from COVID-19. The V gene is TRBV4-1, the J gene TRBJ2-7; TRBD2 might be the D (8 bases). Written as DNA, the CDR3 is TGCGCCAGCAGCCAAGCCCCAGCCGGGACAGCCGGGGGGGACGAGCAGTACTTC. It encodes CASSQAPAGTAGGDEQYF.